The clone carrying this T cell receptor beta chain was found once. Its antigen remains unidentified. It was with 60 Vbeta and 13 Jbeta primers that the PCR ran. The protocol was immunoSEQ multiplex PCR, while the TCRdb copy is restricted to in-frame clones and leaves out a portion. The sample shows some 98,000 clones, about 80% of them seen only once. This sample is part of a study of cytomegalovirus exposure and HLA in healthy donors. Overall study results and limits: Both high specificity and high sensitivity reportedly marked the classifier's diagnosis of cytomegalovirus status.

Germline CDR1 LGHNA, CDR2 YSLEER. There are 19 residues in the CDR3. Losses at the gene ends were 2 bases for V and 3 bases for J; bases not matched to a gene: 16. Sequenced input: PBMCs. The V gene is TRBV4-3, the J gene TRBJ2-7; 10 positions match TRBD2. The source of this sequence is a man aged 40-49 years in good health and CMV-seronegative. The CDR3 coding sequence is TGCGCCAGCAGCCAAATCCGGGAGCGGGGGGGCCGGATCGTCTACGAGCAGTACTTC. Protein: CASSQIRERGGRIVYEQYF.